What follows describes a single T cell receptor (beta chain). The target antigen is unknown. From germline, CDR1 is MNHEY and CDR2 SVGAGI. V shed 0 bases and J shed 6 bases, with 12 bases lying between them. The CDR3 is made up of 14 amino acids. The source of the sample is a study of shared clonotypes between healthy human individuals. Study as a whole: Donors were a couple of women and a few men aged 18 to 49.

An assay was performed, and its level was deep. Profiled with immunoSEQ multiplex PCR; TCRdb holds only in-frame clones, not every one. The repertoire consists of 1,400,000 or so clones, with roughly 98.5% occurring once and the leading ten covering around 0.38%. The healthy adult donors were HIV-negative and reported no recent acute infections or vaccinations. Study results and limitations: Sharing of clonotypes among donors was expected to vary with sequencing depth.

This TCR derives from a man aged 25-45 years in good health. The genes are TRBV6-5 and TRBJ2-7; D remains ambiguous. The sequencing input was naive CD4+ T cells sorted from blood. Noted subset: CD45RA+ positively selected. For the CDR3, the DNA is TGTGCCAGCAGTTACTCGTCGGGTTCCACCGAGCAGTACTTC. Residues: CASSYSSGSTEQYF.